This TCR beta chain was recorded in a study of T cell repertoires in cytomegalovirus infection. About the research overall: It can be stated that public TCR beta signatures indicated CMV infection as well as a matching HLA type. Study results and caveats: Cumulative public TCR beta family frequency identified carriers of CMV plus the relevant HLA.

TCRdb ran MiXCR on the reads and lists one entry per CDR3 protein. The sample includes about 150,000 distinct CDR3 sequences, 20% to 25% of them seen just once. V gave up 3 bases and J gave up 2 bases, with 8 bases separating them. The CDR3 is 13 amino acids. Germline lookup yields CDR1 MNHEY and CDR2 SVGEGT. To note about this clonotype: Its specificity is not known.

The sample was PBMCs. This receptor was taken from a human donor in good health (CMV status not recorded). Some clones in this sample may be carry-over from other donors' samples. The chain joins TRBV6-2 or TRBV6-3 to TRBJ2-7; tentatively, D is TRBD1 or TRBD2 (5 bases each). CDR3 coding DNA: TGTGCCAGCAGTTATCGGGACGCCTACGAGCAGTACTTC. It specifies CASSYRDAYEQYF.